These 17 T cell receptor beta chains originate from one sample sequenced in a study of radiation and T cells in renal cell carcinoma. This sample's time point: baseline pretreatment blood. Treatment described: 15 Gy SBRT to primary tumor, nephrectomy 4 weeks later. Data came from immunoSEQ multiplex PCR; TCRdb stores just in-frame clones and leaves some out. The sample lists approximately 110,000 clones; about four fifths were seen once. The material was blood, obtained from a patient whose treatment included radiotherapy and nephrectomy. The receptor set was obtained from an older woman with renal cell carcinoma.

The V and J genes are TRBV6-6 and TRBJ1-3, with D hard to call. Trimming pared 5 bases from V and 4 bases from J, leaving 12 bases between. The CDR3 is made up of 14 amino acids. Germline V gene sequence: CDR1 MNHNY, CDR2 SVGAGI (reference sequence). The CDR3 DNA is TGTGCCAGCAGTCCGGAGGCGGGAGGAAACACCATATATTTT. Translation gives CASSPEAGGNTIYF.

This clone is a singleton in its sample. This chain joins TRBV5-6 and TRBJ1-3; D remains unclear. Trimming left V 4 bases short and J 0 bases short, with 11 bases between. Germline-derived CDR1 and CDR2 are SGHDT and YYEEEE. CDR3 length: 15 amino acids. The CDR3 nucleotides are TGTGCCAGCAGCCCGACGTCTACCTCTGGAAACACCATATATTTT. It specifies CASSPTSTSGNTIYF.

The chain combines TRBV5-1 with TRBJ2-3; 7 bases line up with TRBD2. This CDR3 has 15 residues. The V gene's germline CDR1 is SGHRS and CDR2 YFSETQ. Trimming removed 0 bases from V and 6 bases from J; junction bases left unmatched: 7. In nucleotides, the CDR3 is TGCGCCAGCAGCTTGGCCTCGGGGGGAGTCGATACGCAGTATTTT. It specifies CASSLASGGVDTQYF.

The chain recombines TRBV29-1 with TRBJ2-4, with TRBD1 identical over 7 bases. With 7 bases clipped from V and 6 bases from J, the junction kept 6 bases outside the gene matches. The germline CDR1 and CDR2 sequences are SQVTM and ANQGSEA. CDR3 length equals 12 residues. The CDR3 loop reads CSASGQTNIQYF. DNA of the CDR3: TGCAGCGCGTCGGGACAGACAAACATTCAGTACTTC. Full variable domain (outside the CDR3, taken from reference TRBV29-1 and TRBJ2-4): SAVISQKPSRDICQRGTSLTIQCQVDSQVTMMFWYRQQPGQSLTLIATANQGSEATYESGFVIDKFPISRPNLTFSTLTVSNMSPEDSSIYLCSASGQTNIQYFGAGTRLSVL.

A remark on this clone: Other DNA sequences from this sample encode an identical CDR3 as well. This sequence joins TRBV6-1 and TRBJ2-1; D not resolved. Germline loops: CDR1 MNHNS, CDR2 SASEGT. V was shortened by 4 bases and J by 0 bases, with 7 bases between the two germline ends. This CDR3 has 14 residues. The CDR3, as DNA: TGTGCCAGCAGTGGGAGTTCCTCCTACAATGAGCAGTTCTTC. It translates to CASSGSSSYNEQFF.

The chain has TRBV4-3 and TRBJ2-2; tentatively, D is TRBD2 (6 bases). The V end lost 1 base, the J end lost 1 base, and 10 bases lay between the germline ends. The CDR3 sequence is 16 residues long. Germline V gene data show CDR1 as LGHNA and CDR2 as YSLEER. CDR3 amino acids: CASSQGVRGNTGELFF. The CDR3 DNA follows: TGCGCCAGCAGCCAAGGGGTGCGGGGGAACACCGGGGAGCTGTTTTTT.

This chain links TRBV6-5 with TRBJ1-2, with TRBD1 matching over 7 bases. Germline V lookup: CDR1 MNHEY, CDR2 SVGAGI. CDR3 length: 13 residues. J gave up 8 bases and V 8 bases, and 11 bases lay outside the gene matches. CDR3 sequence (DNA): TGTGCCAGCCACCGCCGGGACAGTGAAGGCTACACCTTC. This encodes CASHRRDSEGYTF.

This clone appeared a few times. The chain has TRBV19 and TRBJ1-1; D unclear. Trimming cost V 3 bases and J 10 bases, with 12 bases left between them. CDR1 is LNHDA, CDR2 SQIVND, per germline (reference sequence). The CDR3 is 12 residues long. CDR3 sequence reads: CASSIPGEAAFF. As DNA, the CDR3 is TGTGCCAGTAGTATTCCTGGGGAGGCAGCTTTCTTT.

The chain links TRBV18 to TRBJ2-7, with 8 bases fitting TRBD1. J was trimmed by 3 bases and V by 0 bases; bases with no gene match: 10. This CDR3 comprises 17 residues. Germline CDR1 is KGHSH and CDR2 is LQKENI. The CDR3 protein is CASSPPFPETGVYEQYF. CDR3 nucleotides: TGTGCCAGCTCACCACCGTTTCCGGAGACAGGGGTCTACGAGCAGTACTTC.

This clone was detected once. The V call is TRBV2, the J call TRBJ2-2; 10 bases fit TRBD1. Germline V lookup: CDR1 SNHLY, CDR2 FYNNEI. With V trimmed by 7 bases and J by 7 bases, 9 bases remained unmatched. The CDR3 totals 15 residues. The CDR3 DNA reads TGTGCCAGCACTAGACAGGGGGCTGATATCGGGGAGCTGTTTTTT. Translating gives CASTRQGADIGELFF.

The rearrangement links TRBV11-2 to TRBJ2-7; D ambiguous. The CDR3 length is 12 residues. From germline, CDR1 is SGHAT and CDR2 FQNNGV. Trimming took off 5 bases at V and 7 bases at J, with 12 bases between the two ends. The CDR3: CASSPLQAEQYF. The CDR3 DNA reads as TGTGCCAGCAGCCCCCTTCAGGCAGAGCAGTACTTC.

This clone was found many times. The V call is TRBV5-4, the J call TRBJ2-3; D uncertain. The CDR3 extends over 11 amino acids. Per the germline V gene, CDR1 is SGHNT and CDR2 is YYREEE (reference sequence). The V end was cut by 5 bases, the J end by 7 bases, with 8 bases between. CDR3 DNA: TGTGCCAGCAGTTCCGAGCATACGCAGTATTTT. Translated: CASSSEHTQYF.

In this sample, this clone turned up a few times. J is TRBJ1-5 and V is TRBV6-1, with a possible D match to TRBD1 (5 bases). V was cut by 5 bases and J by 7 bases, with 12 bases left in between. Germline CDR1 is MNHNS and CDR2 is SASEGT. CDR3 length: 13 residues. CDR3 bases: TGTGCCAGCAGTTCGGGGCAGGGCCAGCCCCAGCATTTT. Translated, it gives CASSSGQGQPQHF.

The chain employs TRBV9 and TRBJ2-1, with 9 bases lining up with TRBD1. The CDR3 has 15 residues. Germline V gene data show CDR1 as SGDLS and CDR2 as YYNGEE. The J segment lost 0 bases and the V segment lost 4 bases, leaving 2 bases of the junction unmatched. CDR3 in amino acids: CASSRTGDSYNEQFF. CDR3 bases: TGTGCCAGCAGCCGGACAGGGGACTCCTACAATGAGCAGTTCTTC.

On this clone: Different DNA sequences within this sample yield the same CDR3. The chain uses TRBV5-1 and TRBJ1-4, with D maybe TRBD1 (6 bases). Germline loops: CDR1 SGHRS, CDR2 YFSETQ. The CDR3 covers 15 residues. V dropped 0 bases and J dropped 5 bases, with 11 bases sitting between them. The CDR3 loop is CASSLGTERNEKLFF. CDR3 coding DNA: TGCGCCAGCAGCTTGGGGACAGAAAGAAATGAAAAACTGTTTTTT.

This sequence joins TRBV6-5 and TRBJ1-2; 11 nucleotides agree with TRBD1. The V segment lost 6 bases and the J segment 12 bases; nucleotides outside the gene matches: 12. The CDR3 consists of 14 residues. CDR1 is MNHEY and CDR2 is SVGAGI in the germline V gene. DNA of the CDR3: TGTGCCAGCAGAACTCCCGGGACAGGGGGGAGAGACACCTTC. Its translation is CASRTPGTGGRDTF.

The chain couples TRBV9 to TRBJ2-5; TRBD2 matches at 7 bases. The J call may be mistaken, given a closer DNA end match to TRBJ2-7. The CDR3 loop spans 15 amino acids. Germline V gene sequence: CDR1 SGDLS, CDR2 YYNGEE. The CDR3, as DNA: TGTGCCAGCAGCGTAGTCCCGGGGGGCTCCTACGAGCAGTACTTC. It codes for CASSVVPGGSYEQYF.